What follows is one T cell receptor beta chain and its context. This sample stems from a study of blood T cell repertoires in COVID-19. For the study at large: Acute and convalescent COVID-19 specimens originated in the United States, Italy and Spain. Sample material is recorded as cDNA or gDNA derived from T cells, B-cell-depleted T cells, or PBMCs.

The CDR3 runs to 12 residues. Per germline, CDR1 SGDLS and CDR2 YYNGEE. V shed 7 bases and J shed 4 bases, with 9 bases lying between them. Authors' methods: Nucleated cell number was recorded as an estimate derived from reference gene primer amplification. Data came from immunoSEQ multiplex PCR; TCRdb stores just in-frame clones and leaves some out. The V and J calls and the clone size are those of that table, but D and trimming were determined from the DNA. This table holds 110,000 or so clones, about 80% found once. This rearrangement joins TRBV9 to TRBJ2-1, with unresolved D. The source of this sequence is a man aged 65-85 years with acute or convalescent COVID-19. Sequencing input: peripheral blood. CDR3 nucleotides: TGTGCCAGCGGCGGAACTTACAATGAGCAGTTCTTC. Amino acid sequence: CASGGTYNEQFF.